A selection of T cell receptor beta chains follows, all from one sample in a study of blood T cell repertoires in COVID-19. Clones were read by immunoSEQ multiplex PCR, and TCRdb kept only the in-frame ones, dropping some. The data contain under 350,000 clones, 86% of them seen just once; the ten biggest clones take up under 3%. Sequencing was done on a sample of PBMCs or T cells enriched from blood (not recorded which). The receptors were sampled from a woman between 18 and 30 years old who had recovered from COVID-19. Each CDR3 is given with its conserved first and last residue. D genes are given only for firm matches.

j_call v_call d_call cdr3_aa cdr3_nt
TRBJ1-5 TRBV14 TRBD1 CASSPPEGGQGIYSNQPQHF TGTGCCAGCAGCCCACCGGAGGGGGGACAGGGGATATATAGCAATCAGCCCCAGCATTTT
TRBJ2-7 TRBV28 NA CASSHLLRDSRLEQYF TGTGCCAGCAGTCATTTACTCCGGGACTCCCGTCTTGAGCAGTACTTC
TRBJ2-7 TRBV19 NA CASAAIGTYEQYF TGTGCCAGCGCGGCCATAGGTACCTACGAGCAGTACTTC
TRBJ1-6 TRBV7-8 NA CASSSPPGRDINSPLHF TGTGCCAGCAGCTCCCCCCCCGGCCGGGACATAAATTCACCCCTCCACTTT
TRBJ1-1 TRBV5-4 TRBD1 CASSLRAKTGRIEAFF TGTGCCAGCAGCTTGAGGGCTAAGACAGGGAGGATTGAAGCTTTCTTT
TRBJ2-1 TRBV4-2 TRBD2 CASGGTSGYNEQFF TGTGCCAGCGGCGGGACTAGCGGTTACAATGAGCAGTTCTTC
TRBJ1-3 TRBV4-1 TRBD1 CASSQDGTGTNSGNTIYF TGCGCCAGCAGCCAAGATGGGACAGGGACTAACTCTGGAAACACCATATATTTT
TRBJ2-2 TRBV5-1 TRBD2 CASSSRVGRDTGELFF TGCGCCAGCAGCAGCAGGGTAGGGAGGGACACCGGGGAGCTGTTTTTT
TRBJ1-1 TRBV19 NA CASTPQQMNTEAFF TGTGCCAGTACCCCACAGCAAATGAACACTGAAGCTTTCTTT
TRBJ2-1 TRBV12-5 NA CASGWDTNPDGSYNEQFF TGTGCTAGTGGCTGGGACACAAACCCAGATGGCTCCTACAATGAGCAGTTCTTC